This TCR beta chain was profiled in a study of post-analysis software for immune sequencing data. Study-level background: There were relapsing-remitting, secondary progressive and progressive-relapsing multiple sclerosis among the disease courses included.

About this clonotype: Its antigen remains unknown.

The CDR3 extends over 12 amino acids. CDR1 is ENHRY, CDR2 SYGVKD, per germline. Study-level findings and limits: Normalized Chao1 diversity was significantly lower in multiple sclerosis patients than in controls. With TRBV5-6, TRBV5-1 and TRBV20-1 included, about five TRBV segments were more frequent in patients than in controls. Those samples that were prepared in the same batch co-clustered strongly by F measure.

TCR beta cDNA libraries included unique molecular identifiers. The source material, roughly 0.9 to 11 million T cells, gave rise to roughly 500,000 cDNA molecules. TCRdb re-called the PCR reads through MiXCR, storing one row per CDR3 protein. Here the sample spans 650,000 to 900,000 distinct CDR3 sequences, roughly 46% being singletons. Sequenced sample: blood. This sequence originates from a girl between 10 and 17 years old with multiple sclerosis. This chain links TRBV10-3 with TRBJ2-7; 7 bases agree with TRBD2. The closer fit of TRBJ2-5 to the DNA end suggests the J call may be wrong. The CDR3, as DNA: TGTGCCATAGGGGCGGGAGTCGAGACCCAGTACTTC. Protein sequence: CAIGAGVETQYF.